Listed below are T cell receptor beta chains from one sample, sequenced in a study of shared clonotypes between healthy human individuals. Clones were sequenced by immunoSEQ multiplex PCR, and TCRdb holds only the in-frame ones, with some missing. The table lists some 2.3 million clones, about 92% of them singletons. Sequencing was carried out using naive CD4+ T cells from PBMCs. The receptors were gathered from a man aged 18 to 35 in good health. Some clones in this sample may be carry-over from other donors' samples. CDR3s include the opening cysteine and the closing phenylalanine or tryptophan. The D gene is left open where the match is weak. The size of a clone is reported for some rows only, either as once, few or many, or as a class for expanded clones.

TRBJ2-7 TRBV19 - 14 TRBD1 TGTGCCAGTAGTGCGACAGGGACCTCCTACGAGCAGTACTTC CASSATGTSYEQYF
TRBJ2-7 TRBV2 - 13 - TGTGCCAGCAGTGTCGGGACATTAGGCGAGCAGTACTTC CASSVGTLGEQYF
TRBJ2-5 TRBV5-6 - 15 - TGTGCCAGCAGCTTAGGACAGAGCTTCCAAGAGACCCAGTACTTC CASSLGQSFQETQYF
TRBJ2-5 TRBV2 - 16 TRBD2 TGTGCCAGCGCTAGAGGGACTAGCGGGAGGGGAGAGACCCAGTACTTC CASARGTSGRGETQYF
TRBJ2-3 TRBV28 once 11 - TGTGCCAGCAGTTTGTCGGATACGCAGTATTTT CASSLSDTQYF
TRBJ1-1 TRBV6-5 - 15 - TGTGCCAGCAGTTTTCAGGCTGTAGCGAGGACTGAAGCTTTCTTT CASSFQAVARTEAFF
TRBJ1-3 TRBV6-5 - 13 - TGTGCCAGCAGGGGAGGCTCTGGAAACACCATATATTTT CASRGGSGNTIYF
TRBJ1-1 TRBV6-6 - 12 - TGTGCCAGCTATAAGCGGCCCACTGAAGCTTTCTTT CASYKRPTEAFF
TRBJ2-2 TRBV19 - 15 - TGTGCCAGTAGTATAGGTTGGTCGAACACCGGGGAGCTGTTTTTT CASSIGWSNTGELFF
TRBJ2-7 TRBV5-6 once 14 - TGTGCCAGCAGCTGGGGGCAGGCTAACTACGAGCAGTACTTC CASSWGQANYEQYF
TRBJ2-7 TRBV5-3 - 14 - TGTGCCAGAAGGCAGCGGTCCGACTCCTACGAGCAGTACTTC CARRQRSDSYEQYF
TRBJ1-3 TRBV19 - 15 - TGTGCCAGTAGTATTTCAGGGATCTCTGGAAACACCATATATTTT CASSISGISGNTIYF
TRBJ2-5 TRBV5-8 once 17 TRBD1 TGTGCCAGCAGCGCGCTGCTCGGGACAGTGTACCAAGAGACCCAGTACTTC CASSALLGTVYQETQYF
TRBJ2-7 TRBV5-6 - 15 - TGTGCCAGCAGCTTTTTATCGCGGAGCGCCTACGAGCAGTACTTC CASSFLSRSAYEQYF
TRBJ1-2 TRBV10-3 - 18 - TGTGCCACACACGCCAGCTTCGGGACACCCGCTAAATTCTATGGCTACACCTTC CATHASFGTPAKFYGYTF
TRBJ2-1 TRBV7-2 - 15 TRBD1 TGTGCCAGCAGCTCCCCGGACAGGGTCAGGGATGAGCAGTTCTTC CASSSPDRVRDEQFF
TRBJ2-1 TRBV5-1 - 14 - TGCGCCAGCTGTCTGGCAGGGGCGCTAAATGAGCAGTTCTTC CASCLAGALNEQFF
TRBJ1-1 TRBV6-1 few 14 - TGTGCCAGCAGTCTCCTGGACCGCTACACTGAAGCTTTCTTT CASSLLDRYTEAFF
TRBJ1-1 TRBV6-5 - 15 TRBD1 TGTGCCAGCAGCCGTAGCACGACAGGGGGCACTGAAGCTTTCTTT CASSRSTTGGTEAFF
TRBJ1-4 TRBV7-9 once 12 - TGTGCCAGCAGCCCCAACTCTGAAAAACTGTTTTTT CASSPNSEKLFF
TRBJ2-7 TRBV11-2 once 11 - TGTGCCAGCAGCTTAGGAGTCGAGCAGTACTTC CASSLGVEQYF
TRBJ2-5 TRBV5-1 - 14 TRBD1 TGCGCCAGCAGCTTCGACAGGGTAGGAGAGACCCAGTACTTC CASSFDRVGETQYF
TRBJ2-1 TRBV11-3 - 17 TRBD1 TGTGCCAGCAGCCCTGGGACGGGACAGGGCGCCTACAATGAGCAGTTCTTC CASSPGTGQGAYNEQFF
TRBJ2-3 TRBV19 - 13 TRBD2 TGTGCCAGTAGTATGACTAGCGTGGATACGCAGTATTTT CASSMTSVDTQYF
TRBJ1-2 TRBV18 - 15 - TGTGCCAGCTCACCACCGCAGGGACCTAACTATGGCTACACCTTC CASSPPQGPNYGYTF
TRBJ2-7 TRBV5-1 - 13 TRBD1 TGCGCCAGCAGCGTGGGACAGTTGGACGAGCAGTACTTC CASSVGQLDEQYF
TRBJ2-1 TRBV7-9 - 14 TRBD1 TGTGCCAGCAGGAAACAGGGGTCCTACAATGAGCAGTTCTTC CASRKQGSYNEQFF